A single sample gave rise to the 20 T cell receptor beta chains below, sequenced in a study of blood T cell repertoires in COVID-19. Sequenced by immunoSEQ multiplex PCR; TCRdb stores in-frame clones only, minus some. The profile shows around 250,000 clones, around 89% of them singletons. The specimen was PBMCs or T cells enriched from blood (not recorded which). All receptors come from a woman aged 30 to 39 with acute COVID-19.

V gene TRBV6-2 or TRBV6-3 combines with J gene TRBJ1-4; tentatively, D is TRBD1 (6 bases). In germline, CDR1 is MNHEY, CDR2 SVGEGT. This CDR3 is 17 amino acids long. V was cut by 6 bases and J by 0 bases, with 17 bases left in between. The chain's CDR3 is CASSQTGAQATNEKLFF. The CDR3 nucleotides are TGTGCCAGCAGCCAGACAGGTGCACAAGCAACTAATGAAAAACTGTTTTTT.

The CDR3 coding sequence is TGTGCCAGCAGCCCTAAGGGACTAGCAGACCCCGACACAGATACGCAGTATTTT. It is translated as CASSPKGLADPDTDTQYF. V and J are TRBV5-5 and TRBJ2-3; TRBD2 aligns across 9 bases. The germline CDR1 and CDR2 sequences are SGHKS and YYEKEE (reference sequence). The CDR3 has 18 amino acids. The junction had 14 bases not matched to a gene; V was cut back by 4 bases and J by 2 bases.

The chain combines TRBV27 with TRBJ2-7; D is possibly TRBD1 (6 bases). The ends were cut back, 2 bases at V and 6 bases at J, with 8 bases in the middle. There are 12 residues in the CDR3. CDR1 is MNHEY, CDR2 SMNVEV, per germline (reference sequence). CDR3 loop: CASSLEGGEQYF. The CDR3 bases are TGTGCCAGCAGTTTAGAAGGGGGCGAGCAGTACTTC.

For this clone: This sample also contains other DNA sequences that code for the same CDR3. In nucleotides, the CDR3 is TGTGCCAGCAGCTTGGCAGGGGGCACCGGGGAGCTGTTTTTT. Protein sequence: CASSLAGGTGELFF. This chain uses TRBV5-4 with TRBJ2-2; 7 bases align to TRBD1. CDR1 and CDR2 (germline): SGHNT, YYREEE (reference sequence). The ends lost 0 bases at V and 4 bases at J; junction bases unmatched: 0. This CDR3 region has 14 residues.

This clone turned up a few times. The CDR3 sequence: CASSLEGTDTQYF. The CDR3 DNA is TGTGCCAGCAGCCTAGAAGGCACAGATACGCAGTATTTT. J is TRBJ2-3 and V is TRBV6-4; no clear D. There are 13 residues in the CDR3. Germline CDR1 MRHNA, CDR2 SNTAGT. V was pared by 6 bases and J by 1 base, with 8 bases between.

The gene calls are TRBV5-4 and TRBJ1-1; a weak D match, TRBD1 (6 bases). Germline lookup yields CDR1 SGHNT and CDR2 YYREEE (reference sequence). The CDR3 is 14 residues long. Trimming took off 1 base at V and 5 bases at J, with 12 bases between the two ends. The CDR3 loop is CASSLLQGGTEAFF. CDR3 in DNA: TGTGCCAGCAGCTTGCTACAGGGCGGGACTGAAGCTTTCTTT.

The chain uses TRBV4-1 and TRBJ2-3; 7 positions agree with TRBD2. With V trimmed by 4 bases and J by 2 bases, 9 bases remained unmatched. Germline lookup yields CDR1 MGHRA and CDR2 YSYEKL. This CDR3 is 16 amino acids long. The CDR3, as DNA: TGCGCCAGCAGCCCGCGACTAGCCCCGGACACAGATACGCAGTATTTT. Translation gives CASSPRLAPDTDTQYF.

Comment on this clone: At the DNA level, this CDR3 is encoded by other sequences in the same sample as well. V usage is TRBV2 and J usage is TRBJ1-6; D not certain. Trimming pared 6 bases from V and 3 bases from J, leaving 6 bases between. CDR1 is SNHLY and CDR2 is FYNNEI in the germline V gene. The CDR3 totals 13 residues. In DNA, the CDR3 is TGTGCCAGCAGCCGGGGCTATAATTCACCCCTCCACTTT. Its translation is CASSRGYNSPLHF. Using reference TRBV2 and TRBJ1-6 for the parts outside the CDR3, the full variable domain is EPEVTQTPSHQVTQMGQEVILRCVPISNHLYFYWYRQILGQKVEFLVSFYNNEISEKSEIFDDQFSVERPDGSNFTLKIRSTKLEDSAMYFCASSRGYNSPLHFGNGTRLTVT.

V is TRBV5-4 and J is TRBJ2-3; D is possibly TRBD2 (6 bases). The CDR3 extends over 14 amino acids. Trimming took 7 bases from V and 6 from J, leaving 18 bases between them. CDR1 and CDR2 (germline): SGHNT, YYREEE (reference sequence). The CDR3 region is CASGSRRAGDTQYF. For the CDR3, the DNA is TGTGCCAGCGGATCCCGGCGGGCGGGGGATACGCAGTATTTT.

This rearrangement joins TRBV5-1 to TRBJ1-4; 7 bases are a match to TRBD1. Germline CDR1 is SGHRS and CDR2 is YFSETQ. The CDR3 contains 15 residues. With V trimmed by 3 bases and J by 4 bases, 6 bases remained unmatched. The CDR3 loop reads CASSSRDSSNEKLFF. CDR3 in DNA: TGCGCCAGCAGCTCTCGGGACAGTAGTAATGAAAAACTGTTTTTT.

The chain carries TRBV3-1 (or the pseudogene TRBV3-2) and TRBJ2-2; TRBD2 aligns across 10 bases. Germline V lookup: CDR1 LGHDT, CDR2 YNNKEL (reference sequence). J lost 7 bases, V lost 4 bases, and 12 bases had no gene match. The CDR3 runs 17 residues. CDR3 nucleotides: TGTGCCAGCAGCCTCGAACACAGCGGGAGGGCCGGCGGGGAGCTGTTTTTT. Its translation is CASSLEHSGRAGGELFF.

As DNA, the CDR3 is TGTGCCAGTAGTAACCGGGACAGAGCCACAGATACGCAGTATTTT. Encoded protein: CASSNRDRATDTQYF. V gene TRBV19 combines with J gene TRBJ2-3; 7 bases map to TRBD1. Germline lookup yields CDR1 LNHDA and CDR2 SQIVND (reference sequence). Trimming took 4 bases from V and 2 from J; bases not matched to a gene: 6. The CDR3 runs to 15 residues.

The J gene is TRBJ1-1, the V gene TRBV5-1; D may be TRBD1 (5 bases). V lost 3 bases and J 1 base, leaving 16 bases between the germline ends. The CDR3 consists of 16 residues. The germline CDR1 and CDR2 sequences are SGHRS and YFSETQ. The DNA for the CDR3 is TGCGCCAGCAGCTCCCGACAGTTATCATCGAACACTGAAGCTTTCTTT. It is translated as CASSSRQLSSNTEAFF.

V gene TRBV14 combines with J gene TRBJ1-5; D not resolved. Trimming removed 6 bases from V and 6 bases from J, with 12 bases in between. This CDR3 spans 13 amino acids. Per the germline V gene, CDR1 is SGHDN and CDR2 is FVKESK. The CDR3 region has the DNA TGTGCCAGCAGTCCCATGGAGGGTCAGCCCCAGCATTTT. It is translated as CASSPMEGQPQHF. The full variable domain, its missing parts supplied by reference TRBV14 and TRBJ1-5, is EAGVTQFPSHSVIEKGQTVTLRCDPISGHDNLYWYRRVMGKEIKFLLHFVKESKQDESGMPNNRFLAERTGGTYSTLKVQPAELEDSGVYFCASSPMEGQPQHFGDGTRLSIL.

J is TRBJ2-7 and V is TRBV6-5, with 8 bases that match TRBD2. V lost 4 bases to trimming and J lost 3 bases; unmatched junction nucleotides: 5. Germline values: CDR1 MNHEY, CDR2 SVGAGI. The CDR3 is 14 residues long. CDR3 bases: TGTGCCAGCAGTTTCCGGGGGGGGTTCTACGAGCAGTACTTC. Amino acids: CASSFRGGFYEQYF.

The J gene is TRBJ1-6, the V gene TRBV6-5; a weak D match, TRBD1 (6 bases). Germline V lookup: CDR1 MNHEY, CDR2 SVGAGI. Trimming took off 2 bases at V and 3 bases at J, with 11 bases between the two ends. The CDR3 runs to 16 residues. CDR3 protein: CASSYAGAYYNSPLHF. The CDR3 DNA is TGTGCCAGCAGTTACGCGGGGGCCTACTATAATTCACCCCTCCACTTT.

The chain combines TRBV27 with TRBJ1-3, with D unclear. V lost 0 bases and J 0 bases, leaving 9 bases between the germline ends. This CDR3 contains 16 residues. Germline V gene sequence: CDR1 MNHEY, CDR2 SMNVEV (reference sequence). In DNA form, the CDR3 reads TGTGCCAGCAGTTTATCCTGGGCCCTCTCTGGAAACACCATATATTTT. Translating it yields CASSLSWALSGNTIYF.

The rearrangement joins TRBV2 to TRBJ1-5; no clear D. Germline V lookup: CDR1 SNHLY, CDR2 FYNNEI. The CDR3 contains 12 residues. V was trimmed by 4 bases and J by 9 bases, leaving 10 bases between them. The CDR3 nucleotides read TGTGCCAGCAGTGGGGCAGTGGGGCCCCAGCATTTT. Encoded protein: CASSGAVGPQHF. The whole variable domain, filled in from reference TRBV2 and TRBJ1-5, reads EPEVTQTPSHQVTQMGQEVILRCVPISNHLYFYWYRQILGQKVEFLVSFYNNEISEKSEIFDDQFSVERPDGSNFTLKIRSTKLEDSAMYFCASSGAVGPQHFGDGTRLSIL.

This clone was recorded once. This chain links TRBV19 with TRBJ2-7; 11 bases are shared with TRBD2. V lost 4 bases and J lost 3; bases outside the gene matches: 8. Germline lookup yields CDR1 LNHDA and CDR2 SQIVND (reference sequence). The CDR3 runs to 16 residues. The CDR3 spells CASSKDGTSGYYEQYF. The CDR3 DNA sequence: TGTGCCAGTAGTAAAGACGGGACTAGCGGATACTACGAGCAGTACTTC.

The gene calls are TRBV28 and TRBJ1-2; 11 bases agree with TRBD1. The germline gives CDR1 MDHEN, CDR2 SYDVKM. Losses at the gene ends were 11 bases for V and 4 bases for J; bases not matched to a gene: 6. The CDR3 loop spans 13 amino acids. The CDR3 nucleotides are TGTGCCTGTGGGACAGGGGGTAGCTATGGCTACACCTTC. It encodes CACGTGGSYGYTF.